The 11 T cell receptor beta chains presented below share a single source sample, sequenced in a study of blood T cells in healthy people across ages. Together with a sample-barcoded 5' primer, a J-beta primer mix was included in a second PCR lasting about 6 to 12 cycles. TCRdb itself ran the 5' RACE reads through MiXCR, one entry per CDR3 protein. Of approximately 800,000 distinct CDR3 sequences in the sample, 58% were seen once. Sequencing was carried out using blood. The receptors shown here come from a young man in good health.

As for this clonotype: A junction end diverges from the germline sequence, so it may reflect a read error. CDR3 sequence reads: CSVSSTSEKLFF. In DNA form, the CDR3 reads TGCAGCGTCTCTTCAACTAGTGAAAAACTGTTTTTT. The chain combines TRBV29-1 with TRBJ1-4; the D is unclear. Germline CDR1 and CDR2: SQVTM and ANQGSEA. The CDR3 has 12 amino acids.

This rearrangement joins TRBV29-1 to TRBJ2-3; 10 nucleotides match TRBD2. V trimming: 6 bases; J trimming: 2 bases; junction bases outside the gene matches: 2. There are 13 residues in the CDR3. Germline CDR1 SQVTM, CDR2 ANQGSEA. CDR3 sequence (DNA): TGCAGCGTAGCGGGGGGGACCACAGATACGCAGTATTTT. The encoded protein is CSVAGGTTDTQYF.

This clonotype was seen more than once but under ten times. The chain is built from TRBV6-1 and TRBJ1-1; D is unclear. The CDR3 runs to 13 residues. Trimming cost V 6 bases and J 1 base, with 9 bases left between them. Germline assignment: CDR1 MNHNS and CDR2 SASEGT. CDR3 region: CASSDRRNTEAFF. DNA for the CDR3: TGTGCCAGCAGCGACCGACGGAACACTGAAGCTTTCTTT.

This clonotype was seen a few times. The chain's CDR3 is CSARPGSGKQETQYF. The DNA for the CDR3 is TGCAGCGCCCGCCCGGGAAGCGGGAAACAAGAGACCCAGTACTTC. V and J are TRBV29-1 and TRBJ2-5, with 7 bases matching TRBD2. Looked up from germline, CDR1 is SQVTM and CDR2 is ANQGSEA. This CDR3 contains 15 residues. V lost 7 bases and J lost 2; bases outside the gene matches: 13.

The chain carries TRBV11-2 and TRBJ1-1; D not certain. This CDR3 has 13 residues. Germline V CDR1 and CDR2: SGHAT, FQNNGV. Trimming took 1 base from V and 2 from J, leaving 5 bases between them. The CDR3 coding sequence is TGTGCCAGCAGCTTAGGCTACAACACTGAAGCTTTCTTT. It codes for CASSLGYNTEAFF.

The chain combines TRBV5-1 with TRBJ2-3; 9 positions match TRBD1. The ends lost 4 bases at V and 4 bases at J; junction bases unmatched: 16. The germline CDR1 and CDR2 sequences are SGHRS and YFSETQ. The CDR3 has 18 amino acids. CDR3 nucleotides: TGCGCCAGCAGCCCAGTCGGGGACAGGGCCATAAGCTCAGATACGCAGTATTTT. Its translation: CASSPVGDRAISSDTQYF.

The chain carries TRBV25-1 and TRBJ1-2, with D maybe TRBD1 (6 bases). Germline V gene data show CDR1 as MGHDK and CDR2 as SYGVNS. The germline V and J ends were trimmed by 8 bases and 3 bases, with 10 bases remaining between them. The CDR3 contains 12 residues. CDR3 residues: CASGGGHYGYTF. CDR3 coding DNA: TGTGCCAGCGGGGGGGGCCACTATGGCTACACCTTC.

The V gene is TRBV6-2 or TRBV6-3, the J gene TRBJ2-3; 9 positions agree with TRBD1. The CDR3 spans 15 residues. The ends lost 7 bases at V and 3 bases at J; junction bases unmatched: 8. Per germline, CDR1 MNHEY and CDR2 SVGEGT. As DNA, the CDR3 is TGTGCCAGCACCCGGACAGGGGATGGGACAGATACGCAGTATTTT. It is translated as CASTRTGDGTDTQYF.

The V call is TRBV14, the J call TRBJ1-1; maybe TRBD1 (6 bases). The length of the CDR3 is 13 residues. The V and J ends lost 7 bases and 8 bases respectively, with 17 bases between them. Germline V gene data show CDR1 as SGHDN and CDR2 as FVKESK. In nucleotides, the CDR3 is TGTGCCAGCACCGCCACAGGGAGGGCAGAAGCTTTCTTT. Protein sequence: CASTATGRAEAFF.

The genes are TRBV29-1 and TRBJ2-1, with a weak D call TRBD2 (5 bases). Germline-derived CDR1 and CDR2 are SQVTM and ANQGSEA. Deletions cut 5 bases from V and 3 bases from J, with 14 bases between. This CDR3 is built from 14 residues. CDR3 protein: CSVTRATDYNEQFF. CDR3 sequence (DNA): TGCAGCGTTACTAGGGCTACCGACTACAATGAGCAGTTCTTC.

The CDR3 bases are TGCGCCAGCAGCCGAGCGACCGGGGATACGCAGTATTTT. It translates to CASSRATGDTQYF. The genes are TRBV4-1 and TRBJ2-3; no clear D gene. Trimming shortened V by 4 bases and J by 6 bases, and 11 bases separated the two germline ends. This CDR3 is 13 amino acids long. Germline CDR1 reads MGHRA; CDR2 reads YSYEKL.